The T cell receptor beta chain described here comes from a study of a mutant IDH1 vaccine in newly diagnosed glioma. Regarding time point: baseline, week 1 (first vaccination visit). Treatment defined: pre-vaccination baseline after standard-of-care therapy. J was trimmed by 1 base and V by 3 bases; bases with no gene match: 3. This CDR3 has 14 residues. Germline V gene lookup returns CDR1 SGDLS and CDR2 YYNGEE. The data were produced by immunoSEQ multiplex PCR, yet TCRdb's version contains in-frame clones alone and is incomplete. The table has about 98,000 clones, 70% to 90% seen once. The receptor's source is a woman between 45 and 65 years old with glioma. The rearrangement links TRBV9 to TRBJ2-5; TRBD1 matches at 7 bases. Source: PBMCs, taken from a glioma patient treated with radiotherapy, temozolomide or both. CDR3 residues: CASSEGTAQETQYF. CDR3 DNA: TGTGCCAGCAGCGAAGGGACAGCCCAAGAGACCCAGTACTTC.